The 6 T cell receptor beta chains below all came from one sample that was sequenced in a study of cytomegalovirus exposure and HLA in healthy donors. The PCR contained 60 Vbeta and 13 Jbeta primers. Using immunoSEQ multiplex PCR, the repertoire was profiled, and TCRdb retains in-frame clones only, with some absent. The table records some 160,000 clones, roughly 88% of them present only once. Material: PBMCs. The origin of the receptors is a man in his forties or fifties in good health and CMV-seropositive.

This chain joins TRBV7-9 and TRBJ1-5, with D perhaps TRBD1 (5 bases). With 1 base removed from V and 3 bases from J, the gap between germline ends came to 10 bases. The CDR3 contains 15 residues. Germline V lookup: CDR1 SEHNR, CDR2 FQNEAQ (reference sequence). The CDR3 sequence is CASSLEQGFNQPQHF. The CDR3 DNA reads as TGTGCCAGCAGCTTAGAGCAGGGATTCAATCAGCCCCAGCATTTT. The complete variable domain, with remaining parts taken from reference TRBV7-9 and TRBJ1-5, reads DTGVSQNPRHKITKRGQNVTFRCDPISEHNRLYWYRQTLGQGPEFLTYFQNEAQLEKSRLLSDRFSAERPKGSFSTLEIQRTEQGDSAMYLCASSLEQGFNQPQHFGDGTRLSIL.

This chain links TRBV11-1 with TRBJ2-3, with D uncertain. V lost 2 bases and J 4 bases, leaving 13 bases between the germline ends. CDR1 and CDR2 from the germline V gene are SGHAT and FQDESV (reference sequence). The CDR3 spans 15 residues. CDR3 coding DNA: TGTGCCAGCAGCTTAAGCTTAAGGAGCGCAGATACGCAGTATTTT. It specifies CASSLSLRSADTQYF.

This clone was counted only a few times. The chain is built from TRBV6-5 and TRBJ1-2; a weak D match, TRBD1 (6 bases). V dropped 2 bases and J dropped 8 bases, with 12 bases sitting between them. Germline V CDR1 and CDR2: MNHEY, SVGAGI. The length of the CDR3 is 13 residues. In DNA form, the CDR3 reads TGTGCCAGCAGTTACGGGGGGGCGGGGGGCTACACCTTC. Residues: CASSYGGAGGYTF.

The rearrangement links TRBV9 to TRBJ2-1, with D possibly matching TRBD2 (5 bases). V was shortened by 0 bases and J by 6 bases, with 16 bases between the two germline ends. The V gene's germline CDR1 is SGDLS and CDR2 YYNGEE. This CDR3 contains 16 residues. CDR3 nucleotides: TGTGCCAGCAGCGTAGTCTCCGGGAAACACTCCAATGAGCAGTTCTTC. This translates into CASSVVSGKHSNEQFF.

The chain uses TRBV19 and TRBJ1-1; D unresolved. From germline, CDR1 is LNHDA and CDR2 SQIVND (reference sequence). This CDR3 is 14 amino acids long. The V gene lost 0 bases and the J gene lost 11 bases, with 16 bases spanning the gap. This chain's CDR3 is CASSIDMATSGAFF. The CDR3 DNA follows: TGTGCCAGTAGTATAGATATGGCGACAAGTGGCGCTTTCTTT.

This clone was seen only once. The J gene is TRBJ1-2, the V gene TRBV5-4; possible D gene TRBD1, 5 bases. CDR1 and CDR2 (germline): SGHNT, YYREEE (reference sequence). CDR3 size: 13 residues. V was trimmed by 2 bases and J by 7 bases, leaving 12 bases between them. The chain's CDR3 is CASSFFMGGGYTF. The DNA of the CDR3 is TGTGCCAGCAGCTTCTTCATGGGGGGTGGCTACACCTTC.